This T cell receptor beta chain came from a study of PD-1 blockade in classical Hodgkin lymphoma. Findings of the study overall: Complete responders possessed baseline diversity comparable to newly diagnosed patients. TCR diversity at baseline was reported to be reduced in newly diagnosed patients relative to healthy donors.

Each patient experienced a relapse that followed autologous stem cell transplantation, and brentuximab vedotin exposure varied. Complete response, partial response or progressive disease constituted the best response categories observed. The repertoire was sequenced with immunoSEQ multiplex PCR; TCRdb's copy has only in-frame clones and lacks some. Found here are about 40,000 clones, 76% of them singletons; the top ten hold approximately 9.9%. In the case of this clone: Antigen unknown.

This CDR3 has 15 residues. V was pared by 5 bases and J by 5 bases, with 4 bases of the junction left unmatched. CDR1 is SGHTA, CDR2 FQGTGA, per germline. The source is a human donor with classical Hodgkin lymphoma. The rearrangement uses TRBV7-3 and TRBJ2-3; the match to TRBD2 covers 13 bases. Sample: peripheral blood mononuclear cells (PBMCs), taken at baseline. The CDR3 nucleotides are TGTGCCAGCAGCAGACTAGCGGGAGGCCGAGATACGCAGTATTTT. This gives the protein CASSRLAGGRDTQYF.